Each of the 25 T cell receptor beta chains below was sequenced from the same sample in a study of blood T cell repertoires in COVID-19. Profiling relied on immunoSEQ multiplex PCR, and the TCRdb table lists in-frame clones only, not all of them. Of approximately 100,000 clones listed, about 80% were seen once; the top ten hold approximately 7%. Specimen: peripheral blood. These receptors were obtained from a woman in her forties or fifties with acute or convalescent COVID-19.

V gene TRBV2 combines with J gene TRBJ1-2; no clear D. The CDR3 loop spans 10 amino acids. Trimming left V 8 bases short and J 12 bases short, with 13 bases between. From germline, CDR1 is SNHLY and CDR2 FYNNEI. This chain's CDR3 is CASHAGRDTF. CDR3 DNA sequence: TGTGCCAGCCATGCGGGTAGGGACACCTTC.

The chain joins TRBV5-8 to TRBJ2-3; no clear D. The CDR3 contains 12 residues. The germline V gene has CDR1 SGHTS and CDR2 YDEGEE. V gave up 4 bases and J gave up 4 bases, with 7 bases separating them. CDR3 protein: CASSPRADTQYF. The CDR3 DNA follows: TGTGCCAGCAGCCCCCGAGCAGATACGCAGTATTTT.

V is TRBV18 and J is TRBJ1-2; D uncertain. The CDR3 sequence is 13 residues long. V lost 3 bases and J 10 bases, leaving 15 bases between the germline ends. Germline assignment: CDR1 KGHSH and CDR2 LQKENI. Written as DNA, the CDR3 is TGTGCCAGCTCACCTAACGGGGTGCCCGTCTACACCTTC. As protein: CASSPNGVPVYTF.

The rearrangement uses TRBV6-5 and TRBJ1-2; 12 nucleotides match TRBD1. Looked up from germline, CDR1 is MNHEY and CDR2 is SVGAGI. This CDR3 comprises 15 residues. V shed 2 bases and J 4 bases; nucleotides not matched to a gene: 2. The CDR3 here is CASSYGTGGSYGYTF. The DNA for the CDR3 is TGTGCCAGCAGTTACGGGACAGGGGGCTCCTATGGCTACACCTTC.

The chain is built from TRBV18 and TRBJ2-1; 11 bases fit TRBD2. V lost 0 bases to trimming and J lost 5 bases; unmatched junction nucleotides: 6. The CDR3 extends over 17 amino acids. The germline V gene encodes CDR1 KGHSH and CDR2 LQKENI. CDR3 bases: TGTGCCAGCTCACCACCACCGGGGACTAGCGGAGACAATGAGCAGTTCTTC. This gives the protein CASSPPPGTSGDNEQFF.

To note about this clone: This sample includes further DNA sequences coding for the same CDR3. V and J are TRBV28 and TRBJ1-1; the D is unclear. The V end was cut by 6 bases, the J end by 1 base, with 6 bases between. The CDR3 totals 12 residues. Germline CDR1 MDHEN, CDR2 SYDVKM. The CDR3 reads CASSLRNTEAFF. CDR3 nucleotide sequence: TGTGCCAGCAGCCTGAGGAACACTGAAGCTTTCTTT.

The genes are TRBV9 and TRBJ2-2; TRBD1 aligns across 7 bases. CDR3 length: 17 residues. V dropped 4 bases and J dropped 3; count of bases not matched to a gene: 12. CDR1 SGDLS and CDR2 YYNGEE come from the germline V gene. CDR3 loop: CASSLTTGIRHTGELFF. CDR3 DNA: TGTGCCAGCAGCTTAACGACAGGGATCCGTCACACCGGGGAGCTGTTTTTT.

This sequence joins TRBV6-5 and TRBJ2-3; tentatively, D is TRBD1 (5 bases). CDR1 and CDR2 (germline): MNHEY, SVGAGI. This CDR3 contains 14 residues. The V end lost 0 bases, the J end lost 6 bases, and 10 bases lay between the germline ends. The CDR3 region is CASSYSGQGDTQYF. The CDR3 region has the DNA TGTGCCAGCAGTTACTCGGGCCAGGGTGATACGCAGTATTTT.

The CDR3 nucleotides are TGTGCCATCACTGGAGAGGGACAGAGGGGGGAAGCTTTCTTT. It is translated as CAITGEGQRGEAFF. The V gene is TRBV10-3, the J gene TRBJ1-1, with 7 positions matching TRBD1. V was pared by 7 bases and J by 8 bases, with 13 bases of the junction left unmatched. The germline V gene encodes CDR1 ENHRY and CDR2 SYGVKD. This CDR3 is 14 amino acids long.

This clone occurred once. The CDR3 loop reads CASSLQGMNTEAFF. The DNA for the CDR3 is TGCGCCAGCAGCCTACAGGGGATGAACACTGAAGCTTTCTTT. The rearrangement uses TRBV5-1 and TRBJ1-1, with 7 bases aligning to TRBD1. Germline V gene lookup returns CDR1 SGHRS and CDR2 YFSETQ. This CDR3 comprises 14 residues. V lost 4 bases and J lost 0; bases outside the gene matches: 3.

The sample holds one count of this clone. V usage is TRBV15 and J usage is TRBJ1-3; D remains ambiguous. This CDR3 spans 16 amino acids. Germline CDR1 LNHNV, CDR2 YYDKDF (reference sequence). With 0 bases removed from V and 0 bases from J, the gap between germline ends came to 9 bases. In nucleotides, the CDR3 is TGTGCCACCAGCAGAGATCAGGAGGGCTCTGGAAACACCATATATTTT. This encodes CATSRDQEGSGNTIYF. The complete variable domain, with remaining parts taken from reference TRBV15 and TRBJ1-3, reads DAMVIQNPRYQVTQFGKPVTLSCSQTLNHNVMYWYQQKSSQAPKLLFHYYDKDFNNEADTPDNFQSRRPNTSFCFLDIRSPGLGDTAMYLCATSRDQEGSGNTIYFGEGSWLTVV.

V gene TRBV2 combines with J gene TRBJ1-6, with 7 bases that match TRBD1. V shed 3 bases, J shed 4 bases, and the junction held 9 bases outside the gene matches. This CDR3 is built from 17 residues. Germline CDR1 SNHLY, CDR2 FYNNEI. Here the CDR3 DNA reads TGTGCCAGCAGTGATGCCTCCGGGACAGCATATAATTCACCCCTCCACTTT. This translates into CASSDASGTAYNSPLHF.

The chain uses TRBV15 and TRBJ2-1; maybe TRBD2 (6 bases). The V end was cut by 1 base, the J end by 6 bases, with 13 bases between. This CDR3 spans 15 amino acids. Per germline, CDR1 LNHNV and CDR2 YYDKDF (reference sequence). CDR3 region: CATSRGSGRGNEQFF. CDR3 sequence (DNA): TGTGCCACCAGCAGAGGATCAGGGCGGGGCAATGAGCAGTTCTTC.

V and J are TRBV14 and TRBJ1-1; D remains ambiguous. Trimming removed 4 bases from V and 1 base from J, with 10 bases in between. Germline loops: CDR1 SGHDN, CDR2 FVKESK. This CDR3 contains 14 residues. The CDR3 reads CASSLLGGNTEAFF. CDR3 in DNA: TGTGCCAGCAGCCTGCTGGGAGGGAACACTGAAGCTTTCTTT.

The sample holds one count of this clone. CDR3 coding DNA: TGTGCCAGCAGCTTAGTGGGAGGGGTGAACACTGAAGCTTTCTTT. This sequence encodes CASSLVGGVNTEAFF. The chain links TRBV11-2 to TRBJ1-1; TRBD1 might be the D (5 bases). The CDR3 runs to 15 residues. Germline V gene sequence: CDR1 SGHAT, CDR2 FQNNGV. Trimming removed 1 base at V and 0 bases at J, with 9 bases between.

The chain couples TRBV28 to TRBJ1-2; D may be TRBD1 (6 bases). From germline, CDR1 is MDHEN and CDR2 SYDVKM. The CDR3 is made up of 15 amino acids. V was pared by 6 bases and J by 4 bases, with 18 bases between. The CDR3 DNA reads TGTGCCAGCAGGGGGGCAGATGGGGGCCGCTATGGCTACACCTTC. Protein sequence: CASRGADGGRYGYTF.

V is TRBV19 and J is TRBJ1-5; 8 nucleotides line up with TRBD1. The germline gives CDR1 LNHDA, CDR2 SQIVND (reference sequence). V lost 4 bases to trimming and J lost 5 bases; unmatched junction nucleotides: 4. This CDR3 has 14 amino acids. The CDR3: CASSRAGGDQPQHF. CDR3 in DNA: TGTGCCAGTAGTAGGGCAGGGGGCGATCAGCCCCAGCATTTT.

The rearrangement uses TRBV3-1 (or the pseudogene TRBV3-2) and TRBJ1-3; 7 bases map to TRBD1. Germline V CDR1 and CDR2: LGHDT, YNNKEL (reference sequence). The CDR3 runs 15 residues. The V gene end was trimmed by 4 bases and the J gene end by 0 bases; junction bases not matched to a gene: 3. CDR3: CASSPGQFSGNTIYF. CDR3 bases: TGTGCCAGCAGCCCGGGACAGTTCTCTGGAAACACCATATATTTT.

V is TRBV19 and J is TRBJ1-3, with 9 bases matching TRBD1. Germline V CDR1 and CDR2: LNHDA, SQIVND (reference sequence). The V gene end was trimmed by 5 bases and the J gene end by 1 base; junction bases not matched to a gene: 6. This CDR3 is built from 16 residues. CDR3 protein: CASSPIGTGSGNTIYF. The CDR3 DNA follows: TGTGCCAGTAGTCCTATCGGGACAGGGTCTGGAAACACCATATATTTT.

The V call is TRBV11-2, the J call TRBJ1-1; D unresolved. Germline lookup yields CDR1 SGHAT and CDR2 FQNNGV. Trimming left V 0 bases short and J 5 bases short, with 7 bases between. The CDR3 spans 13 residues. DNA of the CDR3: TGTGCCAGCAGCTTAGAGAGGGAGACTGAAGCTTTCTTT. This translates into CASSLERETEAFF.

The chain is built from TRBV27 and TRBJ2-1; 8 bases fit TRBD1. Trimming cost V 6 bases and J 5 bases; bases outside gene matches: 6. CDR1 is MNHEY and CDR2 is SMNVEV in the germline V gene (reference sequence). This CDR3 is 14 amino acids long. The CDR3 loop reads CASRRQGNNNEQFF. The CDR3 DNA follows: TGTGCCAGCAGAAGACAGGGGAACAACAATGAGCAGTTCTTC.

The chain links TRBV10-2 to TRBJ2-1, with 13 bases that match TRBD2. This CDR3 comprises 12 residues. J lost 15 bases, V lost 6 bases, and 5 bases had no gene match. Germline lookup yields CDR1 WSHSY and CDR2 SAAADI. The CDR3 loop is CASRGTSGAPFF. The CDR3 DNA reads TGCGCCAGCAGGGGGACTAGCGGGGCCCCGTTCTTC.

This clone occurred once. J is TRBJ2-6 and V is TRBV5-1; TRBD1 matches at 7 bases. J gave up 2 bases and V 7 bases, and 3 bases lay outside the gene matches. The CDR3 runs 14 residues. Germline lookup yields CDR1 SGHRS and CDR2 YFSETQ. Here the CDR3 reads CASQQGTGANVLTF. CDR3 DNA: TGCGCCAGCCAACAGGGGACTGGGGCCAACGTCCTGACTTTC.

The rearrangement links TRBV19 to TRBJ1-5, with D tentatively TRBD1 (6 bases). This CDR3 contains 15 residues. Germline V gene sequence: CDR1 LNHDA, CDR2 SQIVND (reference sequence). V was pared by 5 bases and J by 9 bases, with 20 bases between. As DNA, the CDR3 is TGTGCCAGTAGTGACAGACGCGCAGGGGAGTGGCCCCAGCATTTT. This gives the protein CASSDRRAGEWPQHF.

This clone came up once. This chain joins TRBV6-5 and TRBJ2-7; 7 positions agree with TRBD1. V lost 5 bases and J lost 2; bases outside the gene matches: 9. The CDR3 is 15 residues long. The germline V gene encodes CDR1 MNHEY and CDR2 SVGAGI. The CDR3 nucleotides read TGTGCCAGCAGTCCACGGACAGGTGCCACCTACGAGCAGTACTTC. Translated, it gives CASSPRTGATYEQYF.